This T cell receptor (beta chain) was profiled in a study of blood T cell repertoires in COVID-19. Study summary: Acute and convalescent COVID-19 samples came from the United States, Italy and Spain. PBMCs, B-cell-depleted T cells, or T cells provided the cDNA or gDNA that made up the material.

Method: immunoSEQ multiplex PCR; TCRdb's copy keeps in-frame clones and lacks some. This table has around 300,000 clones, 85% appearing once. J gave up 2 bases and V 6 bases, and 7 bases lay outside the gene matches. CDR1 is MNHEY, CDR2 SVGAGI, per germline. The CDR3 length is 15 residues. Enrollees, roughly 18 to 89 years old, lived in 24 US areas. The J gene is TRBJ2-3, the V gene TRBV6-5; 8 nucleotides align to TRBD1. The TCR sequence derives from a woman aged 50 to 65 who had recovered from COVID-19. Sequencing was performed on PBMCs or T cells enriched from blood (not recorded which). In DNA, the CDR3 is TGTGCCAGCAGACCGGGACAGGTGTACACAGATACGCAGTATTTT. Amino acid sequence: CASRPGQVYTDTQYF.